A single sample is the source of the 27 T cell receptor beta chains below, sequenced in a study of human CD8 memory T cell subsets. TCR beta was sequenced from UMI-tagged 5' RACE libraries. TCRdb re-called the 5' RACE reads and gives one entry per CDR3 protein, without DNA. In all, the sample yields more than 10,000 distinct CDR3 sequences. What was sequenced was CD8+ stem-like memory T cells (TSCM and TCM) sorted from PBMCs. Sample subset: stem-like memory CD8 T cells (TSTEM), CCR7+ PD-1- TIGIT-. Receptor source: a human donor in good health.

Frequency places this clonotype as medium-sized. CDR3 amino acids: CASSYYPGNEQFF. The chain combines TRBV2 with TRBJ2-1; the D call from TCRdb, TRBD1, cannot be confirmed without DNA. The CDR3 is 13 residues long. The germline V gene encodes CDR1 SNHLY and CDR2 FYNNEI. The full variable domain, rest sourced from reference TRBV2 and TRBJ2-1, is EPEVTQTPSHQVTQMGQEVILRCVPISNHLYFYWYRQILGQKVEFLVSFYNNEISEKSEIFDDQFSVERPDGSNFTLKIRSTKLEDSAMYFCASSYYPGNEQFFGPGTRLTVL.

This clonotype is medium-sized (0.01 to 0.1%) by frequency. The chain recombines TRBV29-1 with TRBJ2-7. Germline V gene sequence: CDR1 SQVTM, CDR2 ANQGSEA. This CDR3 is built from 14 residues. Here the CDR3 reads CSASDRAVGYEQYF.

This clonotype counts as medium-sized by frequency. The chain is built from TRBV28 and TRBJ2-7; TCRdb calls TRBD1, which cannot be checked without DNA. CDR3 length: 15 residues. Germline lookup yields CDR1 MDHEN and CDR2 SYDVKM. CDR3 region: CASAGTGEGSYEQYF.

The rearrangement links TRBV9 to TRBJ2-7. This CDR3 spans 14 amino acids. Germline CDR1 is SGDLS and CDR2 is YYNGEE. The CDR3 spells CASSVEGSSYEQYF.

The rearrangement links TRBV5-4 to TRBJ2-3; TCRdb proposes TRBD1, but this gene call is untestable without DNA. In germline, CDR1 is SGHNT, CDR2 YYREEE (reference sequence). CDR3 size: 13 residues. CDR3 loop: CASSLEGGDTQYF. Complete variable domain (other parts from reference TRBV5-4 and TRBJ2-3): ETGVTQSPTHLIKTRGQQVTLRCSSQSGHNTVSWYQQALGQGPQFIFQYYREEENGRGNFPPRFSGLQFPNYSSELNVNALELDDSALYLCASSLEGGDTQYFGPGTRLTVL.

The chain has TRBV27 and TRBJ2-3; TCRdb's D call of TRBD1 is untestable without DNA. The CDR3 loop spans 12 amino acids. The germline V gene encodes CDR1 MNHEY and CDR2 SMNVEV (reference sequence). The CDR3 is CASRESGVAQYF.

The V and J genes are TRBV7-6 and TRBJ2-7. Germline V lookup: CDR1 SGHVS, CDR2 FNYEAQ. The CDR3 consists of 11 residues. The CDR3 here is CASSLGAEQYF.

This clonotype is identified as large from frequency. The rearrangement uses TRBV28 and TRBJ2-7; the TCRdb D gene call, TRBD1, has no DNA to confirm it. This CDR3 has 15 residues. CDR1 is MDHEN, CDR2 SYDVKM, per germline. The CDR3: CASTSGQGTFYEQYF.

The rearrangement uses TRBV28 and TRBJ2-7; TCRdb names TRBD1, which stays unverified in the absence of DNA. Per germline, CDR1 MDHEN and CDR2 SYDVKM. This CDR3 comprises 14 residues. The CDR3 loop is CASSFQGTNYEQYF.

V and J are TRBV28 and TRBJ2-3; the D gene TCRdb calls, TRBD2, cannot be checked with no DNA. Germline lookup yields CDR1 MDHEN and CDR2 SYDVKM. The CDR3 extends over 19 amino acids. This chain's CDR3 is CASSLSPGLAGGITDTQYF.

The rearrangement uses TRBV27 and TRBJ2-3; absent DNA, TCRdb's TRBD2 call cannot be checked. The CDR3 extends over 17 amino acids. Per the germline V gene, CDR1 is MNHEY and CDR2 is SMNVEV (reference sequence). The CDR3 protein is CASSSTGLGSGTDTQYF.

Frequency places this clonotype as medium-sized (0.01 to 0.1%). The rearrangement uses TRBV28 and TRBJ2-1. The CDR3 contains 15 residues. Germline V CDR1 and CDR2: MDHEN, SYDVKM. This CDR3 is CASSYLQLAGNEQFF.

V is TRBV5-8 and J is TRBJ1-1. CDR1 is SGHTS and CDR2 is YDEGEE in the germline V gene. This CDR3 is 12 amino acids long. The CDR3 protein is CASSQGLYEAFF. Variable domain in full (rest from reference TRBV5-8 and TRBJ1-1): EAGVTQSPTHLIKTRGQQATLRCSPISGHTSVYWYQQALGLGLQFLLWYDEGEERNRGNFPPRFSGRQFPNYSSELNVNALELEDSALYLCASSQGLYEAFFGQGTRLTVV.

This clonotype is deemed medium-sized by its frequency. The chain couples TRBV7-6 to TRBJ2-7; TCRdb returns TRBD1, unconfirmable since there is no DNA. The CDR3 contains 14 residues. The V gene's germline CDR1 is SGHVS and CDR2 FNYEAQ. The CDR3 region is CASSLAGQMGEQYF. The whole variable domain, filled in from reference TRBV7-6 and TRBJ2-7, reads GAGVSQSPRYKVTKRGQDVALRCDPISGHVSLYWYRQALGQGPEFLTYFNYEAQQDKSGLPNDRFSAERPEGSISTLTIQRTEQRDSAMYRCASSLAGQMGEQYFGPGTRLTVT.

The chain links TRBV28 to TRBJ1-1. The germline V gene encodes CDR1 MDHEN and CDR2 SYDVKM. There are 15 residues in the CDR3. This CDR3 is CASSLSRQMNTEAFF.

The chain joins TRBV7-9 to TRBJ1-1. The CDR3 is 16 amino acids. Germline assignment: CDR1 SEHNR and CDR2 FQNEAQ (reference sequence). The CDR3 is CASSLGTSGKSTEAFF.

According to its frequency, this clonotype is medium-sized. The CDR3 sequence is CASSPFGGNQPQHF. The rearrangement links TRBV27 to TRBJ1-5. The V gene's germline CDR1 is MNHEY and CDR2 SMNVEV (reference sequence). The CDR3 extends over 14 amino acids.

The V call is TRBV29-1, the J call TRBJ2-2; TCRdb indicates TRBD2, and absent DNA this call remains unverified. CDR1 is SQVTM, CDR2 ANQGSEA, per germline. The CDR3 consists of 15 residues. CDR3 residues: CSVEVEAGPTGELFF.

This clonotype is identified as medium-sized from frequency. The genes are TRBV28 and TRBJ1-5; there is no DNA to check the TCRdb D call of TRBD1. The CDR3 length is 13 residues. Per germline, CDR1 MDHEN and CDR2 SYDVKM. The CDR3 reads CASSFPGNQPQHF.

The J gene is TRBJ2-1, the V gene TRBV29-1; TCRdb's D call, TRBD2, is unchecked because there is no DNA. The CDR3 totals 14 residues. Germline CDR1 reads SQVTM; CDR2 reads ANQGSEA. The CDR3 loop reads CSVLLAGVFGEQFF.

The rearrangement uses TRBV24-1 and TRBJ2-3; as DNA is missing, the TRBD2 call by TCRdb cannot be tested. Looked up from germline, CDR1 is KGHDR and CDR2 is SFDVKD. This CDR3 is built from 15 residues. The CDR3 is CATSDLRETTDTQYF.

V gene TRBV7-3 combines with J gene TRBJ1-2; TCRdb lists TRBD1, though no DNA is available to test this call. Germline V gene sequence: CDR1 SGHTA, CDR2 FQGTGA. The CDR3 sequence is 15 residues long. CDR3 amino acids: CASSPTGSVSYGYTF.

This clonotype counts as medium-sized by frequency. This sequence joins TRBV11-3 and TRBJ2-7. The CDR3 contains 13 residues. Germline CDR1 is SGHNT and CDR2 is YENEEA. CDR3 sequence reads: CASGLPAHYEQYF.

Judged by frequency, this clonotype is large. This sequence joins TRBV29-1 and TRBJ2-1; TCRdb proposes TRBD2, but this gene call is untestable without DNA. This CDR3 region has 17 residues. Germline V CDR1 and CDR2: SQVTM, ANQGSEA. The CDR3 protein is CSPVQRSPFFPYNEQFF.

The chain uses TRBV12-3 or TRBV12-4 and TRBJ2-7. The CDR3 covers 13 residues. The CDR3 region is CASSLAPTYEQYF.

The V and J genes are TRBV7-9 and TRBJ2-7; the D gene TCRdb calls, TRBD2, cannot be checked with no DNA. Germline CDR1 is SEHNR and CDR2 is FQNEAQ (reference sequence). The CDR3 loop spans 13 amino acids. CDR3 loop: CASSASRGSEQYF.

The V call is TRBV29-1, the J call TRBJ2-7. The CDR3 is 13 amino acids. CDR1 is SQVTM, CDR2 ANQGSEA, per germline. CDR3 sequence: CSVEEEAAYEQYF.